The next 18 T cell receptor beta chains were all read from a single sample in a study of cytomegalovirus exposure and HLA in healthy donors. TCRdb's table, derived via immunoSEQ multiplex PCR, lists solely in-frame clones and lacks some. Of 90,000 to 110,000 clones in the sample, almost 90% were seen once. Sequences were obtained from PBMCs. All receptors come from a woman aged 18-29 years in good health and CMV-seronegative.

The chain employs TRBV4-3 and TRBJ1-2; D call uncertain. The CDR3 loop spans 12 amino acids. V shed 6 bases and J shed 3 bases, with 8 bases lying between them. Germline V lookup: CDR1 LGHNA, CDR2 YSLEER. CDR3 in amino acids: CASRTRHYGYTF. As DNA, the CDR3 is TGCGCCAGCAGAACGAGGCACTATGGCTACACCTTC.

This sequence joins TRBV13 and TRBJ2-3; a weak D match, TRBD2 (7 bases). Germline CDR1 is PRHDT and CDR2 is FYEKMQ (reference sequence). The CDR3 contains 16 residues. The V and J ends lost 5 bases and 6 bases respectively, with 21 bases between them. CDR3 in amino acids: CASSDPLSGGHDTQYF. The DNA of the CDR3 is TGTGCCAGCAGCGACCCCCTCTCGGGGGGCCACGATACGCAGTATTTT.

The chain has TRBV19 and TRBJ2-5; 11 bases align to TRBD2. Germline trimming cut 5 bases from V and 5 bases from J; bases unmatched to any gene: 10. Per the germline V gene, CDR1 is LNHDA and CDR2 is SQIVND (reference sequence). The CDR3 loop spans 16 amino acids. In DNA, the CDR3 is TGTGCCAGTAGTCCTCCCCTAGCGGGAGGTGGGGAGACCCAGTACTTC. It codes for CASSPPLAGGGETQYF.

The chain is built from TRBV7-8 and TRBJ2-7, with D perhaps matching TRBD2 (5 bases). Trimming left V 1 base short and J 3 bases short, with 7 bases between. CDR1 is SGHVS, CDR2 FQNEAQ, per germline. The CDR3 length is 13 residues. The CDR3 is CASSLGRRYEQYF. The CDR3 DNA reads as TGTGCCAGCAGCTTAGGGAGGCGCTACGAGCAGTACTTC.

The chain recombines TRBV4-3 with TRBJ1-2; 8 bases map to TRBD1. This CDR3 is built from 14 residues. Germline V gives CDR1 LGHNA, CDR2 YSLEER. Trimming removed 1 base from V and 6 bases from J; junction bases left unmatched: 4. The CDR3: CASSQGTGLHGYTF. Written as DNA, the CDR3 is TGCGCCAGCAGCCAAGGGACAGGGTTGCATGGCTACACCTTC.

V is TRBV9 and J is TRBJ1-2; 10 bases are shared with TRBD1. Germline loops: CDR1 SGDLS, CDR2 YYNGEE. V lost 9 bases, J lost 6 bases, and 2 bases stayed unmatched. The CDR3 consists of 11 residues. The CDR3 sequence is CATGTGDGYTF. The CDR3 nucleotides read TGTGCCACCGGGACAGGGGATGGCTACACCTTC.

The CDR3 DNA sequence: TGTGCCAGCAGTTACACCGAACAGGCCTTGAACACTGAAGCTTTCTTT. Translating gives CASSYTEQALNTEAFF. V is TRBV6-5 and J is TRBJ1-1, with D possibly TRBD1 on 5 matching bases. Per the germline V gene, CDR1 is MNHEY and CDR2 is SVGAGI. The CDR3 covers 16 residues. V lost 2 bases and J lost 0, with 13 bases in between.

The V gene is TRBV28, the J gene TRBJ2-7; 8 nucleotides line up with TRBD1. There are 13 residues in the CDR3. J lost 4 bases, V lost 6 bases, and 5 bases had no gene match. CDR1 is MDHEN and CDR2 is SYDVKM in the germline V gene. Here the CDR3 DNA reads TGTGCCAGCAGCCGGGACAGGTTATACGAGCAGTACTTC. Amino acid sequence: CASSRDRLYEQYF.

The chain joins TRBV5-1 to TRBJ2-1; a possible D gene is TRBD2 (5 bases). Trimming cost V 2 bases and J 6 bases, with 6 bases left between them. The CDR3 covers 12 residues. The germline V gene has CDR1 SGHRS and CDR2 YFSETQ. The CDR3 is CASSLGSNEQFF. In DNA, the CDR3 is TGCGCCAGCAGCTTAGGGAGCAATGAGCAGTTCTTC.

The chain is built from TRBV10-1 and TRBJ2-7; D is perhaps TRBD1 (6 bases). Germline CDR1 WNHNN, CDR2 SYGVQD (reference sequence). The CDR3 runs to 15 residues. Trimming left V 6 bases short and J 2 bases short, with 17 bases between. CDR3 sequence (DNA): TGCGCCAGCAGGAACTTGGGGTGGGGGCCCTACGAGCAGTACTTC. This encodes CASRNLGWGPYEQYF.

The chain joins TRBV9 to TRBJ2-1, with 15 bases fitting TRBD2. CDR3 length equals 17 residues. Looked up from germline, CDR1 is SGDLS and CDR2 is YYNGEE. Germline trimming cut 5 bases from V and 5 bases from J; bases unmatched to any gene: 8. This CDR3 is CASSGGTSGGRHNEQFF. The CDR3 DNA follows: TGTGCCAGCAGTGGGGGGACTAGCGGGGGGAGACACAATGAGCAGTTCTTC.

This clone was observed a few times. The rearrangement links TRBV6-5 to TRBJ2-6; 10 positions agree with TRBD1. Germline values: CDR1 MNHEY, CDR2 SVGAGI. Trimming took 6 bases from V and 10 from J; bases not matched to a gene: 3. The CDR3 totals 13 residues. Written as DNA, the CDR3 is TGTGCCAGCAGCCAGGACAGGGGGAACGTCCTGACTTTC. Its protein is CASSQDRGNVLTF.

The CDR3 loop reads CASLRSLTGNTIYF. CDR3 in DNA: TGTGCCAGCCTACGGAGTTTGACTGGAAACACCATATATTTT. The genes are TRBV28 and TRBJ1-3, with D hard to call. This CDR3 is built from 14 residues. V lost 8 bases and J 2 bases, leaving 13 bases between the germline ends. Looked up from germline, CDR1 is MDHEN and CDR2 is SYDVKM.

The genes are TRBV5-8 and TRBJ1-2; 7 bases map to TRBD1. Germline V gene sequence: CDR1 SGHTS, CDR2 YDEGEE. The CDR3 consists of 14 residues. V lost 1 base to trimming and J lost 8 bases; unmatched junction nucleotides: 8. For the CDR3, the DNA is TGTGCCAGCAGCTTGTCGGACAGGACGCGGGGCTACACCTTC. Its translation is CASSLSDRTRGYTF.

The chain uses TRBV28 and TRBJ2-7; maybe TRBD1 (5 bases). The CDR3 loop spans 15 amino acids. CDR1 is MDHEN, CDR2 SYDVKM, per germline. V lost 3 bases to trimming and J lost 1 base, with 13 bases between them. The CDR3 nucleotides are TGTGCCAGCAGTTTGCTCAGGGTAAAATCCTACGAGCAGTACTTC. This codes for CASSLLRVKSYEQYF.

This rearrangement joins TRBV7-6 to TRBJ1-1; a possible D gene is TRBD1 (6 bases). This CDR3 is built from 12 residues. Germline assignment: CDR1 SGHVS and CDR2 FNYEAQ. V lost 10 bases, J lost 3 bases, and 12 bases lay in between. The CDR3 loop reads CATRQADTEAFF. In nucleotides, the CDR3 is TGTGCCACCCGACAGGCGGACACTGAAGCTTTCTTT.

The chain links TRBV29-1 to TRBJ2-1, with 9 bases fitting TRBD1. There are 17 residues in the CDR3. Looked up from germline, CDR1 is SQVTM and CDR2 is ANQGSEA. The V and J ends lost 6 bases and 4 bases, in that order; junction bases with no gene match: 16. CDR3 in DNA: TGCAGCGTCGAACCCCGGACAGGACAGGGGATATACAATGAGCAGTTCTTC. As protein: CSVEPRTGQGIYNEQFF.

The chain joins TRBV6-5 to TRBJ2-3; a weak D match, TRBD1 (5 bases). CDR3 size: 15 residues. Germline CDR1 and CDR2: MNHEY and SVGAGI. V was clipped by 0 bases and J by 3 bases, with 10 bases between them. CDR3 protein: CASSYSGARTDTQYF. The CDR3 bases are TGTGCCAGCAGTTACTCAGGGGCGCGGACAGATACGCAGTATTTT.